Below are 5 T cell receptor beta chains sequenced from a single sample in a study of shared clonotypes between healthy human individuals (dated by TCRdb to 2018 to 2020). The library came from the immunoSEQ multiplex PCR assay. TCRdb provides this immuneACCESS table in a form limited to in-frame rearrangements. Some clones are lacking; in checked studies, under half of them reflect an unresolved V gene, and why the rest are absent is not known. The sample data list about 1.5 million clones, and roughly 96% of these were observed just once. About 1% of the sample belongs to the ten largest clones. The material sequenced was naive CD4+ T cells sorted from blood. This specimen's cell subset or site label, interpreted: CD45RA+ positively selected. These receptors were taken from a man in his thirties or forties in good health.

V usage is TRBV27 and J usage is TRBJ2-1, with D possibly being TRBD1 (6 bases). CDR1 is MNHEY and CDR2 is SMNVEV in the germline V gene (reference sequence). The CDR3 contains 13 residues. The V end lost 3 bases, the J end lost 8 bases, and 11 bases lay between the germline ends. The CDR3 spells CASSFADSHEQFF. Here the CDR3 DNA reads TGTGCCAGCAGTTTTGCGGACAGCCATGAGCAGTTCTTC.

This sequence joins TRBV5-1 and TRBJ2-2, with 9 bases lining up with TRBD1. The CDR3 contains 15 residues. The J segment lost 6 bases and the V segment lost 4 bases, leaving 7 bases of the junction unmatched. CDR1 and CDR2 from the germline V gene are SGHRS and YFSETQ. This CDR3 reads CASSRDRVGAGELFF. The CDR3 DNA sequence: TGCGCCAGCAGCCGGGACAGGGTGGGTGCCGGGGAGCTGTTTTTT.

The chain has TRBV5-1 and TRBJ1-1, with no clear D. Trimming pared 4 bases from V and 3 bases from J, leaving 7 bases between. The CDR3 runs to 12 residues. Germline CDR1 reads SGHRS; CDR2 reads YFSETQ. CDR3: CASSLRDTEAFF. The DNA of the CDR3 is TGCGCCAGCAGCCTACGGGACACTGAAGCTTTCTTT.

The chain is built from TRBV29-1 and TRBJ2-1, with TRBD2 identical over 12 bases. The trim removed 4 bases at V and 0 bases at J, leaving 1 base unmatched. Germline values: CDR1 SQVTM, CDR2 ANQGSEA. CDR3 size: 15 residues. The CDR3 DNA follows: TGCAGCGTTGGGACTAGCGGGACCTCCTACAATGAGCAGTTCTTC. It yields the protein CSVGTSGTSYNEQFF.

The J gene is TRBJ2-5, the V gene TRBV7-8, with 8 bases fitting TRBD2. CDR1 and CDR2 (germline): SGHVS, FQNEAQ. CDR3 length: 17 residues. V lost 5 bases and J lost 5; bases outside the gene matches: 16. The chain's CDR3 is CASSPAPSGLLGETQYF. Here the CDR3 DNA reads TGTGCCAGCAGCCCCGCTCCTAGCGGGCTTTTAGGGGAGACCCAGTACTTC.